These T cell receptor beta chains were read from a single sample in a study of CD8+CD57+ T cells in acquired aplastic anemia. MiXCR, run by TCRdb on the reads, gives a single entry per CDR3 protein. The data hold 150,000 or so distinct CDR3 sequences, with 40% to 50% observed a single time. Input material: sorted CD4+, CD8+, or CD8+CD57+ T cells (not recorded which) from PBMCs. Receptors originate from a human donor with aplastic anemia. Each CDR3 is given with its conserved first and last residue. Each record gives: D gene, V gene, clone size, J gene, CDR3 protein, CDR3 DNA. D genes are given only for firm matches. Not all rows give a size; the values are once, few, many and, for expanded clones, a class.

d_call: -
v_call: TRBV12-3/TRBV12-4
clone_size: -
j_call: TRBJ1-2
cdr3_aa: CASSLGSAYGYTF
cdr3_nt: TGTGCCAGCAGTTTAGGCAGCGCATATGGCTACACCTTC

d_call: TRBD1
v_call: TRBV6-1
clone_size: -
j_call: TRBJ2-3
cdr3_aa: CASIRGQGSTDTQYF
cdr3_nt: TGTGCCAGCATTCGGGGACAGGGTAGTACAGATACGCAGTATTTT

d_call: -
v_call: TRBV7-2
clone_size: many
j_call: TRBJ1-2
cdr3_aa: CASTRDLGAYGYTF
cdr3_nt: TGTGCCAGCACCCGGGACCTTGGGGCCTATGGCTACACCTTC

d_call: TRBD1
v_call: TRBV5-1
clone_size: few
j_call: TRBJ1-2
cdr3_aa: CASSFDSGGQGCTF
cdr3_nt: TGCGCCAGCAGCTTCGATTCAGGGGGCCAAGGCTGCACCTTC

d_call: -
v_call: TRBV18
clone_size: few
j_call: TRBJ2-3
cdr3_aa: CASSPWGTDTQYF
cdr3_nt: TGTGCCAGCTCACCATGGGGTACTGATACGCAGTATTTT

d_call: -
v_call: TRBV20-1
clone_size: many
j_call: TRBJ2-7
cdr3_aa: CSASHLTTGASYEQYF
cdr3_nt: TGCAGTGCTTCTCACCTGACGACTGGGGCATCCTACGAGCAGTACTTC

d_call: -
v_call: TRBV20-1
clone_size: -
j_call: TRBJ1-2
cdr3_aa: CSASVRYGYTF
cdr3_nt: TGCAGTGCTTCTGTACGCTATGGCTACACCTTC

d_call: -
v_call: TRBV5-1
clone_size: -
j_call: TRBJ1-3
cdr3_aa: CASGLAEAGNTIYF
cdr3_nt: TGCGCCAGCGGCTTGGCAGAGGCTGGAAACACCATATATTTT

d_call: -
v_call: TRBV11-1
clone_size: many
j_call: TRBJ2-1
cdr3_aa: CASSLAEGGGEQFF
cdr3_nt: TGTGCCAGCAGCTTAGCGGAGGGCGGAGGGGAGCAGTTCTTC

d_call: -
v_call: TRBV10-3
clone_size: -
j_call: TRBJ2-1
cdr3_aa: CAISFRNEQFF
cdr3_nt: TGTGCCATCAGTTTTCGGAATGAGCAGTTCTTC

d_call: -
v_call: TRBV2
clone_size: -
j_call: TRBJ1-4
cdr3_aa: CASSPASAHHGEKLFF
cdr3_nt: TGTGCCAGCAGTCCGGCTTCAGCGCACCACGGGGAAAAACTGTTTTTT

d_call: TRBD1
v_call: TRBV20-1
clone_size: many
j_call: TRBJ1-1
cdr3_aa: CSASSQGGAFF
cdr3_nt: TGCAGTGCTAGTAGCCAGGGGGGGGCTTTCTTT

d_call: -
v_call: TRBV5-8
clone_size: few
j_call: TRBJ2-2
cdr3_aa: CASSLGVVSGELFF
cdr3_nt: TGTGCCAGCAGCTTAGGGGTGGTATCCGGGGAGCTGTTTTTT

d_call: -
v_call: TRBV10-3
clone_size: many
j_call: TRBJ2-7
cdr3_aa: CARRRDEDYEQYF
cdr3_nt: TGTGCTCGACGGCGGGACGAAGACTACGAGCAGTACTTC

d_call: TRBD2
v_call: TRBV11-2
clone_size: many
j_call: TRBJ2-7
cdr3_aa: CASSYQTSGGAEQYF
cdr3_nt: TGTGCCAGCAGCTACCAGACTAGCGGTGGCGCGGAGCAGTACTTC

d_call: -
v_call: TRBV14
clone_size: many
j_call: TRBJ1-1
cdr3_aa: CASSQEGRGAEAFF
cdr3_nt: TGTGCCAGCAGCCAAGAAGGAAGAGGGGCTGAAGCTTTCTTT

d_call: TRBD1
v_call: TRBV6-2/TRBV6-3
clone_size: many
j_call: TRBJ1-1
cdr3_aa: CASSYTRGTGVNTEAFF
cdr3_nt: TGTGCCAGCAGTTACACCAGGGGAACAGGGGTGAACACTGAAGCTTTCTTT

d_call: -
v_call: TRBV19
clone_size: -
j_call: TRBJ2-7
cdr3_aa: CASSDTGPGEQYF
cdr3_nt: TGTGCCAGTAGTGATACAGGTCCGGGGGAGCAGTACTTC

d_call: -
v_call: TRBV19
clone_size: -
j_call: TRBJ2-2
cdr3_aa: CASSITWDNTGELFF
cdr3_nt: TGTGCCAGTAGTATAACTTGGGACAACACCGGGGAGCTGTTTTTT

d_call: -
v_call: TRBV27
clone_size: -
j_call: TRBJ2-7
cdr3_aa: CASSLAASIVEQYF
cdr3_nt: TGTGCCAGCAGTTTAGCGGCTTCTATCGTCGAGCAGTACTTC

d_call: TRBD1
v_call: TRBV2
clone_size: -
j_call: TRBJ2-7
cdr3_aa: CASSFLIQTGSQDEQYF
cdr3_nt: TGTGCCAGCAGTTTCCTTATCCAGACAGGGTCCCAGGACGAGCAGTACTTC

d_call: -
v_call: TRBV12-3/TRBV12-4
clone_size: once
j_call: TRBJ2-7
cdr3_aa: CASSLFTYEQYF
cdr3_nt: TGTGCCAGCAGTTTATTCACCTACGAGCAGTACTTC

d_call: -
v_call: TRBV27
clone_size: -
j_call: TRBJ2-1
cdr3_aa: CASSGQTFYNEQFF
cdr3_nt: TGTGCCAGCTCGGGACAAACTTTCTACAATGAGCAGTTCTTC

d_call: TRBD1
v_call: TRBV12-3/TRBV12-4
clone_size: -
j_call: TRBJ2-3
cdr3_aa: CASSPWTGGTDTQYF
cdr3_nt: TGTGCCAGCAGTCCGTGGACAGGAGGCACAGATACGCAGTATTTT

d_call: TRBD2
v_call: TRBV5-1
clone_size: few
j_call: TRBJ2-7
cdr3_aa: CASSFEGLFTYEQYF
cdr3_nt: TGCGCCAGCAGCTTTGAGGGACTATTTACCTACGAGCAGTACTTC

d_call: -
v_call: TRBV5-6
clone_size: -
j_call: TRBJ2-7
cdr3_aa: CASSLSTYEQYF
cdr3_nt: TGTGCCAGCAGCTTATCAACCTACGAGCAGTACTTC

d_call: -
v_call: TRBV6-5
clone_size: many
j_call: TRBJ2-7
cdr3_aa: CASSYRAMPFYEQYF
cdr3_nt: TGTGCCAGCAGTTATAGGGCGATGCCCTTCTACGAGCAGTACTTC

d_call: TRBD2
v_call: TRBV13
clone_size: few
j_call: TRBJ2-2
cdr3_aa: CASSTRMGLAGGWNTGELFF
cdr3_nt: TGTGCCAGCAGCACCCGGATGGGACTAGCGGGAGGATGGAACACCGGGGAGCTGTTTTTT

d_call: -
v_call: TRBV30
clone_size: -
j_call: TRBJ1-5
cdr3_aa: CAWSGTWGLNQPQHF
cdr3_nt: TGTGCCTGGAGCGGTACATGGGGGCTCAATCAGCCCCAGCATTTT

d_call: TRBD2
v_call: TRBV29-1
clone_size: many
j_call: TRBJ2-5
cdr3_aa: CSVELAGQETQYF
cdr3_nt: TGCAGCGTTGAACTAGCGGGACAAGAGACCCAGTACTTC

d_call: -
v_call: TRBV9
clone_size: -
j_call: TRBJ1-1
cdr3_aa: CASTRTLGGGGEAFF
cdr3_nt: TGTGCCAGCACCCGTACCCTCGGGGGCGGGGGCGAAGCTTTCTTT

d_call: -
v_call: TRBV15
clone_size: -
j_call: TRBJ2-2
cdr3_aa: CATSRDRPAGELFF
cdr3_nt: TGTGCCACCAGCAGAGACAGACCTGCCGGGGAGCTGTTTTTT

d_call: -
v_call: TRBV19
clone_size: many
j_call: TRBJ1-1
cdr3_aa: CASIYRTAGNTEAFF
cdr3_nt: TGTGCCAGTATCTATCGGACAGCCGGGAACACTGAAGCTTTCTTT

d_call: -
v_call: TRBV20-1
clone_size: -
j_call: TRBJ1-2
cdr3_aa: CSAKIGQTLAYF
cdr3_nt: TGCAGTGCAAAGATCGGGCAGACCTTGGCTTACTTC

d_call: TRBD2
v_call: TRBV28
clone_size: once
j_call: TRBJ2-7
cdr3_aa: CAIGWTTSGYYEQYF
cdr3_nt: TGTGCCATCGGATGGACGACTAGCGGTTACTACGAGCAGTACTTC

d_call: TRBD2
v_call: TRBV15
clone_size: -
j_call: TRBJ2-7
cdr3_aa: CATSPKVLATRSYEQYF
cdr3_nt: TGTGCCACCAGCCCAAAGGTACTAGCGACACGTTCCTACGAGCAGTACTTC

d_call: -
v_call: TRBV24-1
clone_size: -
j_call: TRBJ1-1
cdr3_aa: CATSVQGDTEAFF
cdr3_nt: TGTGCCACCAGTGTGCAGGGTGACACTGAAGCTTTCTTT

d_call: -
v_call: TRBV5-4
clone_size: many
j_call: TRBJ2-7
cdr3_aa: CASSPHYEQYF
cdr3_nt: TGTGCCAGCAGCCCCCACTACGAGCAGTACTTC

d_call: -
v_call: TRBV10-3
clone_size: -
j_call: TRBJ1-5
cdr3_aa: CASSDAEVQPQHF
cdr3_nt: TGTGCCAGCAGTGACGCCGAGGTTCAGCCCCAGCATTTT

d_call: -
v_call: TRBV7-2
clone_size: -
j_call: TRBJ1-5
cdr3_aa: CASSLAVAGGNQPQHF
cdr3_nt: TGTGCCAGCAGCTTAGCAGTAGCGGGGGGCAATCAGCCCCAGCATTTT

d_call: -
v_call: TRBV7-9
clone_size: -
j_call: TRBJ2-1
cdr3_aa: CASTTGYNNEQFF
cdr3_nt: TGTGCCAGTACGACAGGCTATAACAATGAGCAGTTCTTC